The 19 T cell receptor beta chains given below trace back to one sample, sequenced in a study of cytomegalovirus exposure and HLA in healthy donors. A multiplex PCR was run with 60 Vbeta primers and 13 Jbeta primers. The table came from immunoSEQ multiplex PCR; TCRdb's copy has only in-frame clones and leaves some out. The sample consists of fewer than 150,000 clones, 75% to 90% of them appearing once. The sequenced sample was PBMCs. These receptor sequences come from a woman in her 30s in good health and CMV-seropositive.

V and J are TRBV6-6 and TRBJ2-7; 7 nucleotides line up with TRBD1. V gave up 6 bases and J gave up 0 bases; unmatched junction bases: 8. Germline CDR1 MNHNY, CDR2 SVGAGI (reference sequence). The CDR3 is 15 amino acids. CDR3 in amino acids: CASRTGPVGSYEQYF. The CDR3 region has the DNA TGTGCCAGCAGGACAGGGCCCGTTGGCTCCTACGAGCAGTACTTC.

This chain uses TRBV6-5 with TRBJ2-1; D perhaps matches TRBD2 (5 bases). This CDR3 region has 14 residues. Trimming took 5 bases from V and 8 from J, leaving 16 bases between them. Germline lookup yields CDR1 MNHEY and CDR2 SVGAGI. The DNA of the CDR3 is TGTGCCAGCAGTCCCTCCCCTAGCTTCGATGAGCAGTTCTTC. Its protein is CASSPSPSFDEQFF.

This clone occurred once. The chain employs TRBV4-2 and TRBJ1-5; no clear D gene. Per the germline V gene, CDR1 is LGHNA and CDR2 is YNFKEQ. V was cut by 0 bases and J by 7 bases, with 13 bases left in between. There are 15 residues in the CDR3. The CDR3 region has the DNA TGTGCCAGCAGCCAAGATCTAGTGGGTCACCAGCCCCAGCATTTT. Amino acids: CASSQDLVGHQPQHF.

This clone was found a few times. This chain uses TRBV30 with TRBJ1-5, with a tentative D call TRBD1 (5 bases). CDR3 length: 15 amino acids. Between the trimmed V and J ends, which lost 2 bases and 6 bases, there was a span of 17 bases. The germline V gene has CDR1 GTSNPN and CDR2 SVGIG (reference sequence). CDR3 sequence (DNA): TGTGCCTGGAGTTCCAACTCAGGGCAGGGTCAGCCCCAGCATTTT. Translation: CAWSSNSGQGQPQHF.

This chain's CDR3 is CASSPSGLFRTEAFF. In DNA form, the CDR3 reads TGTGCCAGCTCACCATCAGGCCTCTTCAGAACTGAAGCTTTCTTT. This chain connects TRBV18 to TRBJ1-1; D gene ambiguous. The germline gives CDR1 KGHSH, CDR2 LQKENI. The CDR3 consists of 15 residues. Trimming pared 2 bases from V and 5 bases from J, leaving 15 bases between.

This rearrangement joins TRBV6-1 to TRBJ1-4, with 8 bases identical to TRBD1. The V gene's germline CDR1 is MNHNS and CDR2 SASEGT. With V trimmed by 4 bases and J by 7 bases, 8 bases remained unmatched. The CDR3 runs to 15 residues. CDR3 sequence reads: CASSGPRTGFEKLFF. Written as DNA, the CDR3 is TGTGCCAGCAGTGGACCGCGGACAGGGTTTGAAAAACTGTTTTTT.

Notes on this clone: This may arise from a read error, as a much more abundant clone is one base away. This chain uses TRBV28 with TRBJ1-2, with D possibly matching TRBD1 (6 bases). With 6 bases removed from V and 4 bases from J, the gap between germline ends came to 9 bases. Germline values: CDR1 MDHEN, CDR2 SYDVKM. The CDR3 sequence is 12 residues long. CDR3 sequence (DNA): TGTGCCAGCAGGGTACAGGGCTATGGCTACACCTTC. Translating it yields CASRVQGYGYTF.

V is TRBV7-3 and J is TRBJ2-3; TRBD2 aligns across 7 bases. This CDR3 spans 14 amino acids. In germline, CDR1 is SGHTA, CDR2 FQGTGA. The trim removed 5 bases at V and 6 bases at J, leaving 8 bases unmatched. The CDR3 bases are TGTGCCAGCAGCCTGCAGGGAGGGCCCGATACGCAGTATTTT. Its translation is CASSLQGGPDTQYF.

The CDR3 is CASSLSRVPEAFF. CDR3 nucleotide sequence: TGTGCCAGCAGCTTGTCCCGGGTGCCTGAAGCTTTCTTT. The gene calls are TRBV5-6 and TRBJ1-1; D unclear. Germline CDR1 SGHDT, CDR2 YYEEEE. Trimming took 1 base from V and 6 from J, leaving 10 bases between them. The CDR3 runs 13 residues.

This chain links TRBV27 with TRBJ2-1; tentative D call: TRBD2 (6 bases). The length of the CDR3 is 15 residues. Trimming removed 5 bases at V and 9 bases at J, with 20 bases between. The germline gives CDR1 MNHEY, CDR2 SMNVEV (reference sequence). DNA of the CDR3: TGTGCCAGCAGTCTTACCGGTGGAGGGGCAGGTGAGCAGTTCTTC. Amino acid sequence: CASSLTGGGAGEQFF.

CDR3 nucleotide sequence: TGTGCCAGCAGCTTAACAGGGTTGTCTGGAAACACCATATATTTT. Translated, it gives CASSLTGLSGNTIYF. The V gene is TRBV27, the J gene TRBJ1-3; D may be TRBD1 (6 bases). V was cut by 6 bases and J by 1 base, with 13 bases left in between. Germline CDR1 MNHEY, CDR2 SMNVEV (reference sequence). The CDR3 sequence is 15 residues long.

In its sample, this clone was seen once. The chain is built from TRBV5-1 and TRBJ1-2; D is perhaps TRBD1 (5 bases). Looked up from germline, CDR1 is SGHRS and CDR2 is YFSETQ. V lost 1 base and J 4 bases, leaving 8 bases between the germline ends. CDR3 length equals 13 residues. CDR3 in DNA: TGCGCCAGCAGCTTGCAGGGCAGCTATGGCTACACCTTC. The encoded protein is CASSLQGSYGYTF.

The rearrangement joins TRBV6-1 to TRBJ2-5, with 7 nucleotides matching TRBD1. CDR3 size: 14 residues. Unmatched junction bases numbered 7, after V lost 5 bases and J lost 4 bases. Germline loops: CDR1 MNHNS, CDR2 SASEGT. CDR3 in amino acids: CASSRDSAGETQYF. DNA of the CDR3: TGTGCCAGCAGTCGGGACAGCGCGGGAGAGACCCAGTACTTC.

The chain combines TRBV9 with TRBJ1-2; 7 nucleotides match TRBD1. Germline V CDR1 and CDR2: SGDLS, YYNGEE. The CDR3 spans 15 residues. J was trimmed by 1 base and V by 0 bases; bases with no gene match: 3. The CDR3 coding sequence is TGTGCCAGCAGCGTAGGACAGGGACTTAACTATGGCTACACCTTC. Translated, it gives CASSVGQGLNYGYTF.

The chain couples TRBV15 to TRBJ1-2, with D maybe TRBD1 (5 bases). The CDR3 totals 15 residues. The germline CDR1 and CDR2 sequences are LNHNV and YYDKDF (reference sequence). V was shortened by 0 bases and J by 2 bases, with 10 bases between the two germline ends. The CDR3 DNA sequence: TGTGCCACCAGCAGAGATTATGGGGGGAACTATGGCTACACCTTC. It is translated as CATSRDYGGNYGYTF.

The V and J genes are TRBV4-1 and TRBJ2-3; D might be TRBD1 (6 bases). The V gene lost 4 bases and the J gene lost 0 bases, with 14 bases spanning the gap. From germline, CDR1 is MGHRA and CDR2 YSYEKL. CDR3 length: 16 residues. The CDR3 region has the DNA TGCGCCAGCAGCCTCCACTTACAGGGAAGCACAGATACGCAGTATTTT. This encodes CASSLHLQGSTDTQYF.

This clone came up a few times. V gene TRBV10-3 combines with J gene TRBJ2-7; the match to TRBD1 covers 7 bases. V trimming: 6 bases; J trimming: 4 bases; junction bases outside the gene matches: 9. CDR1 is ENHRY, CDR2 SYGVKD, per germline. The CDR3 has 14 amino acids. The CDR3 bases are TGTGCCATCAGCCAGGGGGAGTCGGCTTACGAGCAGTACTTC. Translating gives CAISQGESAYEQYF.

DNA of the CDR3: TGTGCCAGCAGTCACGTACAGGGTACTGGATTCTACGAGCAGTACTTC. It encodes CASSHVQGTGFYEQYF. The chain links TRBV6-6 to TRBJ2-7, with D possibly being TRBD1 (6 bases). V shed 5 bases and J shed 3 bases, with 20 bases lying between them. CDR1 and CDR2 from the germline V gene are MNHNY and SVGAGI (reference sequence). CDR3 length equals 16 residues.

The chain recombines TRBV30 with TRBJ1-6, with D hard to call. The CDR3 consists of 13 residues. The ends were cut back, 1 base at V and 9 bases at J, with 10 bases in the middle. In germline, CDR1 is GTSNPN, CDR2 SVGIG (reference sequence). The CDR3 spells CAWSAWEGSPLHF. DNA of the CDR3: TGTGCCTGGAGTGCATGGGAGGGTTCACCCCTCCACTTT.